This TCR beta chain appears in the sequencing data of a study of T cell responses to AZD1222 COVID-19 vaccine. The protocol was immunoSEQ multiplex PCR, while the TCRdb copy is restricted to in-frame clones and leaves out a portion. The profile shows around 100,000 clones, 70% to 90% of them singletons. V was clipped by 4 bases and J by 11 bases; unmatched bases: 8. Germline assignment: CDR1 SGHKS and CDR2 YYEKEE (reference sequence). The CDR3 loop spans 12 amino acids. Source: peripheral blood, taken on day 0 of MenACWY control vaccination. This chain joins TRBV5-5 and TRBJ1-1; 7 bases agree with TRBD1. This TCR came from an adult in good health. The CDR3 reads CASSTIRGKAFF. In nucleotides, the CDR3 is TGTGCCAGCAGCACCATCAGGGGGAAGGCTTTCTTT. Supplemented by reference TRBV5-5 and TRBJ1-1, the full variable domain reads DAGVTQSPTHLIKTRGQQVTLRCSPISGHKSVSWYQQVLGQGPQFIFQYYEKEERGRGNFPDRFSARQFPNYSSELNVNALLLGDSALYLCASSTIRGKAFFGQGTRLTVV.